The T cell receptor (beta chain) under discussion was sequenced for a study of cytomegalovirus exposure and HLA in healthy donors. There are 15 residues in the CDR3. V gave up 2 bases and J gave up 0 bases, with 8 bases separating them. Germline V gives CDR1 MGHRA, CDR2 YSYEKL. Primers included in the PCR were 60 Vbeta and 13 Jbeta primers. Repertoires were generated with immunoSEQ multiplex PCR, while TCRdb's copy carries only in-frame clones and drops some. Altogether about 160,000 clones are present, around 85% being singletons, with the ten largest covering 1%. This chain links TRBV4-1 with TRBJ2-1; D perhaps matches TRBD2 (5 bases). This TCR was sampled from a boy aged 2 to 10 in good health and CMV-seronegative. Sequencing was carried out using PBMCs. CDR3 sequence: CASSQNSGSYNEQFF. CDR3 DNA: TGCGCCAGCAGCCAAAACAGCGGCTCCTACAATGAGCAGTTCTTC.